This T cell receptor (beta chain) was captured by sequencing in a study of T cell responses to AZD1222 COVID-19 vaccine (dated by TCRdb to the early 2020s). Context from the whole study: A total of 233 trial participants underwent TCR sequencing, of whom 200 to 220 had received two doses of AZD1222 and some 26 had received two doses of the MenACWY control vaccine. Trial participants were enrolled by age into 18-55, 56-69 and 70-plus year subgroups, with roughly 150, 30 and 60 TCR-sequenced participants respectively. The paper as a whole reports these results and caveats: Conclusions about previously exposed vaccinees are limited because only six or seven AZD1222 recipients were SARS-CoV-2 seropositive at baseline. Because no day 14 peak-response samples were available, repertoires were characterized only after the peak T cell response. After two AZD1222 doses, spike-specific TCR breadth and depth were significantly higher than at day 0 and than in MenACWY recipients. The vaccine-associated CD4 TCRs covered the entire spike protein, and the dominant responses fell in regions 160-218 and 743-854. In the small 56-69-year group, the increase in depth fell short of significance, most likely because of low power. Most participants were white British and females outnumbered males, and the authors suggested that clonal diversity may have been underestimated. Reportedly, close to half of the unique spike-specific TCRs recognized epitopes lying outside the regions that are mutated in the B.1.351 and B.1.1.7 variants.

This clone was seen once. Its target antigen remains unknown. Qualities for individual bases were not recorded, and no much larger clone is one base off. Explained via the paper, the time point label denotes: about 28 days (+/-7) after the second vaccine dose. AZD1222 recipients whose second dose came at about 4 weeks and those whose second dose came at about 12 weeks were combined into one group, since spike-specific TCR depth and breadth did not differ between the two schedules. Vaccinee samples were obtained from the UK trials COV001 and COV002, which included a single-blind randomized controlled phase 2/3 trial of AZD1222 (ChAdOx1 nCoV-19) in healthy adults. For TCRbeta chain sequencing, PBMC samples from trial participants were taken at day 0 and at day 28 after the second dose. CDR1 and CDR2, per the germline V gene, are KGHSH and LQKENI. The CDR3 covers 16 residues, taking in both the cysteine and the phenylalanine. Just CDR3 DNA is preserved here, 48 bases in frame from base 1. V is trimmed back by 2 bases and J by 3 bases, and the junction contains 7 bases that no gene match accounts for.

The CDR3 regions of human TCRbeta chains were subjected to immunosequencing. The study's processing was this. Repertoire TCRs were matched against a reference library of SARS-CoV-2-specific TCRs generated with the MIRA antigen-specificity platform. Breadth was defined as the fraction of unique TCRs that were SARS-CoV-2-associated. Depth was defined as the fraction of total T cells that were SARS-CoV-2-associated. Using the MIRA data, each spike-specific TCR was assigned both to the spike region to which the TCR was reactive and to a CD4 or CD8 class. Log10-transformed breadth and depth values were compared by one-way ANOVA with Sidak's multiple comparisons tests. TCRdb carries this immuneACCESS record with in-frame sequences only. Its versions omit some clonotypes, under half of them owing to an unresolved V gene in the studies checked, with the rest unexplained. The V and J calls and clone size come from that table; D and trimming were worked out from the DNA. Recorded for this sample are 150,000 to 200,000 clones; about 92% of them occurred a single time. Roughly 6% of the sample goes to the ten largest clones.

The input for sequencing was peripheral blood, taken 28 days after the second AZD1222 dose. This receptor was taken from an adult who received the AZD1222 COVID-19 vaccine. The sequence joins TRBV18 to TRBJ2-3; 8 bases in between match TRBD2. For the CDR3, the sequence is CASSPRAGGGTDTQYF. In nucleotide form, the sequence is TGTGCCAGCTCACCAAGGGCGGGAGGTGGAACAGATACGCAGTATTTT.